This T cell receptor beta chain was recovered during a study of blood T cell repertoires in COVID-19. For the study at large: Researchers got acute and convalescent COVID-19 samples from the United States, Italy and Spain. Nucleic acid was either cDNA or gDNA, and it came from T cells, B-cell-depleted T cells, or PBMCs.

The length of the CDR3 is 15 residues. V shed 7 bases and J 6 bases; nucleotides not matched to a gene: 10. Looked up from germline, CDR1 is SNHLY and CDR2 is FYNNEI. Original handling: The authors estimated nucleated cell counts from reference gene primer amplification. Here immunoSEQ multiplex PCR was the method, and the copy in TCRdb shows in-frame clones only, minus some. From that table come the V and J calls and clone size; the DNA was used to work out D and trimming. The sample yields approximately 120,000 clones, approximately 81% seen once. This rearrangement joins TRBV2 to TRBJ1-4; TRBD1 matches 8 bases. Sequenced material: peripheral blood. This clonotype originated in a man aged 35-49 years with active or convalescent COVID-19. The CDR3 bases are TGTGCCAGCACCGCAAACAGGGGGACGGATGAAAAACTGTTTTTT. It codes for CASTANRGTDEKLFF.